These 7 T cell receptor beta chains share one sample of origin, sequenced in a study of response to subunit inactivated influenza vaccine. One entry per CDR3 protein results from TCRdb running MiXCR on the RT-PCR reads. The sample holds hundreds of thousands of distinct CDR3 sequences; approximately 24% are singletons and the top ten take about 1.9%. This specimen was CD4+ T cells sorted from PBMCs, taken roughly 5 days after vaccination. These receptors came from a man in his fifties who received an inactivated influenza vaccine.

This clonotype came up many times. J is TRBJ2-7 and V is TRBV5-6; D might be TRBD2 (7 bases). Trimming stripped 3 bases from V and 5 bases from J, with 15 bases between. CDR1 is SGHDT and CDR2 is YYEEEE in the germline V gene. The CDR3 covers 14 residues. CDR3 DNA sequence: TGTGCCAGCAGCTCAAGGGGGGGGGCCCACGAGCAGTACTTC. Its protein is CASSSRGGAHEQYF.

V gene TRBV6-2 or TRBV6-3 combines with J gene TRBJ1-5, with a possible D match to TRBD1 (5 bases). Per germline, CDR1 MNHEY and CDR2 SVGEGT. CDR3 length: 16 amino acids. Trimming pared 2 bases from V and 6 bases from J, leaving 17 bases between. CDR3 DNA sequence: TGTGCCAGCAGTTACGGTGGATACCCAAGGGGTCAGCCCCAGCATTTT. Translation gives CASSYGGYPRGQPQHF.

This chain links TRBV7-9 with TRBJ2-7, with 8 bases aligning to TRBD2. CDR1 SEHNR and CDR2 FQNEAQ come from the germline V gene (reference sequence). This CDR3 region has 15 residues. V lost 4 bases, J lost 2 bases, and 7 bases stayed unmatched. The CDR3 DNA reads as TGTGCCAGCAGCTCCACTAGCGGCCCAACCTACGAGCAGTACTTC. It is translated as CASSSTSGPTYEQYF.

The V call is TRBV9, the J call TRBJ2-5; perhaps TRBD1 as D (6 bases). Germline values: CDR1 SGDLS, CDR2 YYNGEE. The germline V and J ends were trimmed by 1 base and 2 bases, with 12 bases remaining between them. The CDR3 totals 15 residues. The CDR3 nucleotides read TGTGCCAGCAGCGTATCCAGGGGATGGCAAGAGACCCAGTACTTC. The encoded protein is CASSVSRGWQETQYF.

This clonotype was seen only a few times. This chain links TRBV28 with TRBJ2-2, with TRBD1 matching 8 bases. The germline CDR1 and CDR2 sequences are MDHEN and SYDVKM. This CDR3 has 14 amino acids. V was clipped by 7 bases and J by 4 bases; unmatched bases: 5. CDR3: CASKHDRGTGELFF. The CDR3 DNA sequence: TGTGCCAGCAAGCACGACAGGGGCACCGGGGAGCTGTTTTTT.

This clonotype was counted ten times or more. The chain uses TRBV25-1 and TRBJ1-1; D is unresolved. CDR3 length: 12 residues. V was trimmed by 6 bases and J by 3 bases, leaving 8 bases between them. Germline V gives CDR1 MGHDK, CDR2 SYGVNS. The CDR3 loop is CASRFGHTEAFF. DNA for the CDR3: TGTGCCAGCAGGTTCGGGCACACTGAAGCTTTCTTT.

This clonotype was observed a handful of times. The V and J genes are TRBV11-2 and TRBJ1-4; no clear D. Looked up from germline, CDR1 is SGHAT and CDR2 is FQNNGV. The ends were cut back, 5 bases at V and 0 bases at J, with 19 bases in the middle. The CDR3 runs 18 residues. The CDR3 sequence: CASSARWPPDATNEKLFF. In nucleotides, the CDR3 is TGTGCCAGCAGCGCGAGATGGCCGCCAGATGCAACTAATGAAAAACTGTTTTTT. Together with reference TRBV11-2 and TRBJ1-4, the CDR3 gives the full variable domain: EAGVAQSPRYKIIEKRQSVAFWCNPISGHATLYWYQQILGQGPKLLIQFQNNGVVDDSQLPKDRFSAERLKGVDSTLKIQPAKLEDSAVYLCASSARWPPDATNEKLFFGSGTQLSVL.